The rows below give T cell receptor beta chains drawn from one sample of a study of T cells in narcolepsy. The repertoire was sequenced with immunoSEQ multiplex PCR; TCRdb's copy has only in-frame clones and lacks some. The sample has tens of thousands of clones, around 80% seen once. Sequenced: memory (CD45RA-) CD4+ T cells from blood. The receptors shown here come from a human donor in good health. The CDR3 runs from the conserved cysteine through the conserved F or W. A D gene is named only where the DNA matches it firmly. Clone size is given for some rows only: seen once, a few or many times, or a class if the clone is expanded.

d_gene: TRBD2; j_gene: TRBJ2-2; v_gene: TRBV9; abundance: NA; CDR3aa: CASSSWSGGNTGELFF; CDR3nt: TGTGCCAGCAGCAGTTGGTCGGGGGGTAACACCGGGGAGCTGTTTTTT
d_gene: NA; j_gene: TRBJ2-7; v_gene: TRBV19; abundance: NA; CDR3aa: CASQAGNEQYF; CDR3nt: TGTGCCTCTCAGGCGGGTAACGAGCAGTACTTC
d_gene: TRBD2; j_gene: TRBJ2-1; v_gene: TRBV6-1; abundance: NA; CDR3aa: CASSLAGGEQFF; CDR3nt: TGTGCCAGCAGTCTAGCGGGAGGAGAGCAGTTCTTC
d_gene: TRBD2; j_gene: TRBJ2-1; v_gene: TRBV9; abundance: NA; CDR3aa: CASSESGREYNEQFF; CDR3nt: TGTGCCAGCAGCGAGAGCGGGAGGGAATACAATGAGCAGTTCTTC
d_gene: NA; j_gene: TRBJ2-7; v_gene: TRBV7-2; abundance: once; CDR3aa: CASSFSELTLYEQYF; CDR3nt: TGTGCCAGCAGCTTCTCGGAGCTCACACTCTACGAGCAGTACTTC
d_gene: TRBD2; j_gene: TRBJ2-3; v_gene: TRBV7-9; abundance: NA; CDR3aa: CASGGLARTDTQYF; CDR3nt: TGTGCCAGCGGGGGACTAGCTCGCACAGATACGCAGTATTTT
d_gene: NA; j_gene: TRBJ2-7; v_gene: TRBV7-9; abundance: few; CDR3aa: CASSLADLSYEQYF; CDR3nt: TGTGCCAGCAGCTTAGCAGACCTCTCCTACGAGCAGTACTTC
d_gene: NA; j_gene: TRBJ1-6; v_gene: TRBV7-3; abundance: NA; CDR3aa: CASSPTPESPLHF; CDR3nt: TGTGCCAGCAGCCCAACCCCGGAATCACCCCTCCACTTT
d_gene: NA; j_gene: TRBJ1-3; v_gene: TRBV5-1; abundance: once; CDR3aa: CASSWGTAGSGNTIYF; CDR3nt: TGCGCCAGCAGCTGGGGGACGGCCGGCTCTGGAAACACCATATATTTT
d_gene: NA; j_gene: TRBJ2-7; v_gene: TRBV5-6; abundance: NA; CDR3aa: CASGREIPYEQYF; CDR3nt: TGTGCCAGCGGACGGGAGATACCCTACGAGCAGTACTTC
d_gene: TRBD1; j_gene: TRBJ1-5; v_gene: TRBV6-5; abundance: NA; CDR3aa: CASSLQGDSNQPQHF; CDR3nt: TGTGCCAGCAGTTTACAGGGGGATAGCAATCAGCCCCAGCATTTT
d_gene: NA; j_gene: TRBJ1-1; v_gene: TRBV19; abundance: NA; CDR3aa: CASAHRDRRNTEAFF; CDR3nt: TGTGCCAGCGCTCACAGAGATCGAAGGAACACTGAAGCTTTCTTT
d_gene: TRBD1; j_gene: TRBJ2-1; v_gene: TRBV2; abundance: NA; CDR3aa: CASKGTGANEQFF; CDR3nt: TGTGCCAGCAAGGGGACAGGGGCCAATGAGCAGTTCTTC
d_gene: TRBD1; j_gene: TRBJ2-3; v_gene: TRBV5-1; abundance: NA; CDR3aa: CASSNRDSTTDTQYF; CDR3nt: TGCGCCAGCAGCAACCGGGACAGTACCACAGATACGCAGTATTTT
d_gene: NA; j_gene: TRBJ1-4; v_gene: TRBV5-5; abundance: NA; CDR3aa: CASSLVSTDEKLFF; CDR3nt: TGTGCCAGCAGCTTGGTTTCGACTGATGAAAAACTGTTTTTT
d_gene: NA; j_gene: TRBJ1-4; v_gene: TRBV28; abundance: NA; CDR3aa: CASSRIEGRGEKLFF; CDR3nt: TGTGCCAGCAGCCGGATTGAGGGTAGGGGAGAAAAACTGTTTTTT
d_gene: NA; j_gene: TRBJ2-3; v_gene: TRBV6-4; abundance: NA; CDR3aa: CASSDSKNDYSTQYF; CDR3nt: TGTGCCAGCAGTGACTCGAAGAACGACTACAGTACGCAGTATTTT
d_gene: TRBD2; j_gene: TRBJ2-1; v_gene: TRBV5-4; abundance: once; CDR3aa: CASRLAGVLGNEQFF; CDR3nt: TGTGCCAGCAGGCTAGCGGGGGTGTTGGGCAATGAGCAGTTCTTC
d_gene: NA; j_gene: TRBJ2-3; v_gene: TRBV5-1; abundance: NA; CDR3aa: CASSLGLGAQYF; CDR3nt: TGCGCCAGCAGCTTAGGACTCGGGGCGCAGTATTTT
d_gene: NA; j_gene: TRBJ2-7; v_gene: TRBV4-2; abundance: once; CDR3aa: CASSRDTSYEQYF; CDR3nt: TGTGCCAGCAGCCGTGACACTTCCTACGAGCAGTACTTC
d_gene: NA; j_gene: TRBJ2-2; v_gene: TRBV6-5; abundance: few; CDR3aa: CASHRGGKGGELFF; CDR3nt: TGTGCCAGCCATAGAGGAGGGAAGGGCGGGGAGCTGTTTTTT
d_gene: NA; j_gene: TRBJ2-2; v_gene: TRBV2; abundance: few; CDR3aa: CASRLARNTGELFF; CDR3nt: TGTGCCAGCAGGTTAGCCCGTAACACCGGGGAGCTGTTTTTT
d_gene: NA; j_gene: TRBJ2-1; v_gene: TRBV7-9; abundance: once; CDR3aa: CASSLVAASEQFF; CDR3nt: TGTGCCAGCAGCTTAGTCGCAGCATCTGAGCAGTTCTTC
d_gene: TRBD1; j_gene: TRBJ1-1; v_gene: TRBV13; abundance: NA; CDR3aa: CASGRGRGLDTEAFF; CDR3nt: TGTGCCAGCGGTCGGGGGAGGGGGCTGGACACTGAAGCTTTCTTT
d_gene: NA; j_gene: TRBJ2-5; v_gene: TRBV27; abundance: NA; CDR3aa: CASSLSGGPFQETQYF; CDR3nt: TGTGCCAGCAGTTTATCTGGGGGTCCCTTTCAAGAGACCCAGTACTTC
d_gene: NA; j_gene: TRBJ1-2; v_gene: TRBV4-2; abundance: NA; CDR3aa: CASSQLTTGNYGYTF; CDR3nt: TGTGCCAGCAGCCAATTAACAACAGGGAACTATGGCTACACCTTC
d_gene: NA; j_gene: TRBJ2-3; v_gene: TRBV5-4; abundance: NA; CDR3aa: CARISASDVVGVISDTQYF; CDR3nt: TGTGCCCGGATTTCGGCGAGCGATGTAGTCGGGGTAATTTCAGATACGCAGTATTTT
d_gene: TRBD2; j_gene: TRBJ2-1; v_gene: TRBV5-1; abundance: once; CDR3aa: CASSWAGGPPNNEQFF; CDR3nt: TGCGCCAGCAGCTGGGCGGGGGGACCCCCTAACAATGAGCAGTTCTTC
d_gene: TRBD2; j_gene: TRBJ2-1; v_gene: TRBV7-2; abundance: NA; CDR3aa: CASSPTSAHNEQFF; CDR3nt: TGTGCCAGCAGCCCTACTAGCGCCCACAATGAGCAGTTCTTC
d_gene: NA; j_gene: TRBJ2-3; v_gene: TRBV4-1; abundance: NA; CDR3aa: CASMADTTDTQYF; CDR3nt: TGCGCCAGCATGGCGGATACCACAGATACGCAGTATTTT
d_gene: NA; j_gene: TRBJ2-2; v_gene: TRBV19; abundance: NA; CDR3aa: CASSPRHWGVGVTGELFF; CDR3nt: TGTGCCAGTTCTCCTCGGCACTGGGGGGTCGGGGTGACCGGGGAGCTGTTTTTT
d_gene: NA; j_gene: TRBJ2-4; v_gene: TRBV7-8; abundance: NA; CDR3aa: CASSQDDPTFLYF; CDR3nt: TGTGCCAGCAGCCAGGACGATCCCACTTTTCTGTACTTC
d_gene: NA; j_gene: TRBJ2-1; v_gene: TRBV7-3; abundance: NA; CDR3aa: CASSLNRDNEQFF; CDR3nt: TGTGCCAGCAGCTTGAACAGGGACAATGAGCAGTTCTTC
d_gene: TRBD2; j_gene: TRBJ2-3; v_gene: TRBV5-4; abundance: NA; CDR3aa: CASSQGGLAGHTQYF; CDR3nt: TGTGCCAGCAGCCAAGGGGGACTAGCGGGTCATACGCAGTATTTT
d_gene: TRBD2; j_gene: TRBJ2-4; v_gene: TRBV30; abundance: NA; CDR3aa: CAWSVLASGSGNIQYF; CDR3nt: TGTGCCTGGAGTGTACTGGCTAGCGGGAGCGGTAACATTCAGTACTTC
d_gene: TRBD1; j_gene: TRBJ2-7; v_gene: TRBV5-8; abundance: NA; CDR3aa: CASSLVFGTGGPYEQYF; CDR3nt: TGTGCCAGCAGCTTGGTGTTCGGGACAGGGGGGCCCTACGAGCAGTACTTC
d_gene: NA; j_gene: TRBJ2-1; v_gene: TRBV18; abundance: NA; CDR3aa: CASSPGANEQFF; CDR3nt: TGTGCCAGCTCACCCGGGGCCAATGAGCAGTTCTTC
d_gene: NA; j_gene: TRBJ1-2; v_gene: TRBV10-3; abundance: NA; CDR3aa: CAISESRGGTDYGYTF; CDR3nt: TGTGCCATCAGTGAGTCTAGGGGGGGAACCGACTATGGCTACACCTTC
d_gene: NA; j_gene: TRBJ1-1; v_gene: TRBV10-3; abundance: NA; CDR3aa: CAICRGLNTEAFF; CDR3nt: TGTGCCATCTGCAGGGGATTGAACACTGAAGCTTTCTTT
d_gene: NA; j_gene: TRBJ2-3; v_gene: TRBV30; abundance: NA; CDR3aa: CAWGSGLQISTDTQYF; CDR3nt: TGTGCCTGGGGCTCGGGGCTTCAGATTAGCACAGATACGCAGTATTTT
d_gene: NA; j_gene: TRBJ1-5; v_gene: TRBV28; abundance: NA; CDR3aa: CATGWGSNQPQHF; CDR3nt: TGTGCCACCGGGTGGGGGAGCAATCAGCCCCAGCATTTT
d_gene: TRBD1; j_gene: TRBJ1-4; v_gene: TRBV5-4; abundance: NA; CDR3aa: CASSLGGRQGSNEKLFF; CDR3nt: TGTGCCAGCAGCTTGGGGGGGAGACAGGGGTCGAATGAAAAACTGTTTTTT
d_gene: NA; j_gene: TRBJ2-1; v_gene: TRBV9; abundance: NA; CDR3aa: CASSVDLYNEQFF; CDR3nt: TGTGCCAGCAGCGTGGACTTATACAATGAGCAGTTCTTC
d_gene: NA; j_gene: TRBJ2-2; v_gene: TRBV30; abundance: few; CDR3aa: CAWSFRPPGTRGLPGELFF; CDR3nt: TGTGCCTGGAGTTTCCGACCTCCGGGAACCCGGGGACTGCCCGGGGAGCTGTTTTTT
d_gene: TRBD2; j_gene: TRBJ2-3; v_gene: TRBV5-1; abundance: NA; CDR3aa: CASSGGRLAGALDTQYF; CDR3nt: TGCGCCAGCAGCGGGGGGCGACTAGCGGGAGCTTTAGATACGCAGTATTTT
d_gene: NA; j_gene: TRBJ2-2; v_gene: TRBV10-3; abundance: NA; CDR3aa: CAIRVSARNTGELFF; CDR3nt: TGTGCCATCAGAGTTTCAGCAAGGAACACCGGGGAGCTGTTTTTT